These 13 T cell receptor beta chains were all obtained from the same sample, sequenced in a study of STAT5B mutations in CD4+ large granular lymphocyte leukemia. Libraries were prepared by immunoSEQ multiplex PCR; TCRdb keeps only in-frame clonotypes and omits some of them. Of 30,000 to 35,000 clones listed, approximately 69% are singletons. The sequencing input was CD4+ T cells from blood buffy coats. All receptors derive from a human donor in good health.

The chain employs TRBV6-5 and TRBJ2-5, with 9 bases aligning to TRBD2. Germline CDR1 and CDR2: MNHEY and SVGAGI. The CDR3 loop spans 15 amino acids. With V trimmed by 0 bases and J by 5 bases, 4 bases remained unmatched. CDR3 DNA: TGTGCCAGCAGTTACTCGCGGGGGGGTCGGGAGACCCAGTACTTC. Translated: CASSYSRGGRETQYF.

The rearrangement joins TRBV30 to TRBJ2-2; D not resolved. The CDR3 covers 12 residues. Germline V lookup: CDR1 GTSNPN, CDR2 SVGIG (reference sequence). The V end lost 6 bases, the J end lost 7 bases, and 12 bases lay between the germline ends. CDR3 coding DNA: TGTGCCTGCCCGGACCCCGGCGGGGAGCTGTTTTTT. The encoded protein is CACPDPGGELFF.

The gene calls are TRBV5-4 and TRBJ1-2; D might be TRBD1 (5 bases). Germline loops: CDR1 SGHNT, CDR2 YYREEE (reference sequence). This CDR3 region has 15 residues. V lost 4 bases and J 5 bases, leaving 18 bases between the germline ends. The CDR3 spells CASSKTGTGLYGYTF. The CDR3, as DNA: TGTGCCAGCAGCAAGACCGGTACAGGCCTTTATGGCTACACCTTC.

The chain combines TRBV6-5 with TRBJ2-3; D call uncertain. The germline CDR1 and CDR2 sequences are MNHEY and SVGAGI. This CDR3 spans 15 amino acids. Trimming removed 0 bases at V and 6 bases at J, with 13 bases between. The CDR3 DNA reads TGTGCCAGCAGTTACTCGTATAACTTCATGGATACGCAGTATTTT. This gives the protein CASSYSYNFMDTQYF.

The chain has TRBV6-1 and TRBJ1-2, with a weak D call TRBD1 (6 bases). The CDR3 is 15 residues long. V gave up 7 bases and J gave up 4 bases, with 19 bases separating them. Germline V gene sequence: CDR1 MNHNS, CDR2 SASEGT. Here the CDR3 reads CASIRSGGEGYGYTF. The CDR3 DNA reads TGTGCCAGCATCAGATCGGGGGGCGAGGGCTATGGCTACACCTTC.

The chain couples TRBV18 to TRBJ2-7; D assignment may be TRBD1 or TRBD2 (5 bases each). Between the trimmed V and J ends, which lost 0 bases and 1 base, there was a span of 10 bases. CDR3 length: 15 amino acids. Germline V lookup: CDR1 KGHSH, CDR2 LQKENI. The CDR3 here is CASSPPRGVSYEQYF. DNA of the CDR3: TGTGCCAGCTCACCACCCCGAGGGGTTTCCTACGAGCAGTACTTC.

The V gene is TRBV6-1, the J gene TRBJ1-6; D is perhaps TRBD1 (5 bases). V lost 2 bases and J 8 bases, leaving 19 bases between the germline ends. The CDR3 sequence is 17 residues long. Germline lookup yields CDR1 MNHNS and CDR2 SASEGT. CDR3 loop: CASSEPSPIQGYSPLHF. The CDR3 DNA reads as TGTGCCAGCAGTGAACCGTCCCCAATCCAGGGTTATTCACCCCTCCACTTT.

This chain joins TRBV19 and TRBJ2-3; 7 bases are shared with TRBD1. Looked up from germline, CDR1 is LNHDA and CDR2 is SQIVND (reference sequence). The V segment lost 9 bases and the J segment 2 bases; nucleotides outside the gene matches: 8. The CDR3 covers 14 residues. In nucleotides, the CDR3 is TGTGCCAGCCGACGAGGGGGCTCCACAGATACGCAGTATTTT. Encoded protein: CASRRGGSTDTQYF.

This clone was counted only a few times. This chain links TRBV2 with TRBJ2-7; no firm D call. The germline V gene encodes CDR1 SNHLY and CDR2 FYNNEI. This CDR3 is built from 14 residues. Trimming stripped 6 bases from V and 0 bases from J, with 12 bases between. In nucleotides, the CDR3 is TGTGCCAGCAGGGCTGACCTCGCCTCCTACGAGCAGTACTTC. Protein product: CASRADLASYEQYF.

This chain links TRBV23-1 with TRBJ2-4; 7 bases line up with TRBD2. TRBV23-1 is placed among ORFs of uncertain function. V trimming: 4 bases; J trimming: 6 bases; junction bases outside the gene matches: 9. This CDR3 has 15 residues. The CDR3 DNA follows: TGCGCCAGCAGTCGGGGGGGGATGCGGGGAAACATTCAGTACTTC. Its translation is CASSRGGMRGNIQYF.

This chain uses TRBV10-3 with TRBJ1-1; tentatively, D is TRBD1 (5 bases). V lost 0 bases and J lost 3, with 5 bases in between. This CDR3 has 13 amino acids. Germline V gene sequence: CDR1 ENHRY, CDR2 SYGVKD. This CDR3 is CAISESGHTEAFF. For the CDR3, the DNA is TGTGCCATCAGTGAGTCGGGGCACACTGAAGCTTTCTTT.

This rearrangement joins TRBV9 to TRBJ2-5; 8 bases match TRBD2. The CDR3 spans 13 residues. From germline, CDR1 is SGDLS and CDR2 YYNGEE. J lost 4 bases, V lost 2 bases, and 1 base had no gene match. Here the CDR3 DNA reads TGTGCCAGCAGCGTGCGGGGGGCAGAGACCCAGTACTTC. Protein sequence: CASSVRGAETQYF. The variable domain in full, with the rest retrieved from reference TRBV9 and TRBJ2-5, is DSGVTQTPKHLITATGQRVTLRCSPRSGDLSVYWYQQSLDQGLQFLIQYYNGEERAKGNILERFSAQQFPDLHSELNLSSLELGDSALYFCASSVRGAETQYFGPGTRLLVL.

V and J are TRBV5-6 and TRBJ1-1, with unresolved D. V dropped 2 bases and J dropped 1 base, with 12 bases sitting between them. Germline CDR1 reads SGHDT; CDR2 reads YYEEEE. The CDR3 has 15 amino acids. CDR3 sequence reads: CASSFGPGKNTEAFF. The DNA for the CDR3 is TGTGCCAGCAGCTTTGGACCCGGAAAGAACACTGAAGCTTTCTTT.